Below, 21 T cell receptor beta chains from the same sample are listed, as sequenced in a study of human T cells and chemical hapten exposure. The study extracted total RNA from unfractionated whole blood. TCRdb analysed the 5' RACE reads with MiXCR anew, one entry per CDR3 protein. Of about 81,000 distinct CDR3 sequences in the sample, approximately 7.7% were seen once. These receptors were collected from a male donor in good health.

This clonotype was seen many times. The CDR3 loop is CASSFKAGPDTEAFF. The CDR3 coding sequence is TGTGCCAGCAGTTTTAAGGCGGGTCCGGACACTGAAGCTTTCTTT. V is TRBV7-9 and J is TRBJ1-1; D gene uncertain. Germline CDR1 is SEHNR and CDR2 is FQNEAQ (reference sequence). CDR3 length: 15 residues. V lost 6 bases to trimming and J lost 3 bases, with 17 bases between them.

This clonotype has just a few counts. This sequence joins TRBV27 and TRBJ2-3; a weak D match, TRBD1 (6 bases). Trimming left V 4 bases short and J 1 base short, with 12 bases between. Per the germline V gene, CDR1 is MNHEY and CDR2 is SMNVEV (reference sequence). The CDR3 covers 15 residues. CDR3 in amino acids: CASSSRDIGTDTQYF. CDR3 DNA sequence: TGTGCCAGCAGTTCCCGGGACATAGGCACAGATACGCAGTATTTT.

This clonotype showed up just a few times. The rearrangement links TRBV18 to TRBJ2-1; the D gene is possibly TRBD2 (5 bases). CDR1 and CDR2 (germline): KGHSH, LQKENI. V lost 5 bases and J lost 2, with 19 bases in between. The CDR3 covers 17 residues. The CDR3 coding sequence is TGTGCCAGCTCAGCCACAAATCCGGACTCTCCCTACAATGAGCAGTTCTTC. Residues: CASSATNPDSPYNEQFF.

Only a few counts were recorded for this clonotype. The chain joins TRBV7-2 to TRBJ2-7, with a weak D call TRBD2 (5 bases). V was clipped by 0 bases and J by 5 bases, with 8 bases between them. CDR1 is SGHTA, CDR2 FQGNSA, per germline. The CDR3 extends over 13 amino acids. The CDR3 protein is CASSLAPGNEQYF. CDR3 coding DNA: TGTGCCAGCAGCTTAGCGCCGGGGAACGAGCAGTACTTC.

In its sample, this clonotype was seen many times. J is TRBJ1-4 and V is TRBV9, with D uncertain. Germline CDR1 SGDLS, CDR2 YYNGEE. This CDR3 spans 14 amino acids. V was shortened by 2 bases and J by 4 bases, with 9 bases between the two germline ends. The CDR3 loop is CASSVRPHNEKLFF. The CDR3 DNA follows: TGTGCCAGCAGCGTGAGACCGCATAATGAAAAACTGTTTTTT.

V usage is TRBV7-3 and J usage is TRBJ1-1; D may be TRBD1 (5 bases). Trimming stripped 6 bases from V and 2 bases from J, with 10 bases between. CDR3 length: 13 residues. Germline assignment: CDR1 SGHTA and CDR2 FQGTGA. CDR3 nucleotide sequence: TGTGCCAGCAGTGAGACAGTTAACACTGAAGCTTTCTTT. The encoded protein is CASSETVNTEAFF. The whole variable domain, remainder taken from reference TRBV7-3 and TRBJ1-1, is GAGVSQTPSNKVTEKGKYVELRCDPISGHTALYWYRQSLGQGPEFLIYFQGTGAADDSGLPNDRFFAVRPEGSVSTLKIQRTERGDSAVYLCASSETVNTEAFFGQGTRLTVV.

This clonotype was detected only a few times. The V call is TRBV12-5, the J call TRBJ1-5; D remains unclear. Trimming pared 6 bases from V and 7 bases from J, leaving 13 bases between. The CDR3 runs to 13 residues. From germline, CDR1 is LGHNT and CDR2 FRNRAP. CDR3 nucleotides: TGTGCTAGTGGCGACTCTACAGAACAGCCCCAGCATTTT. This sequence encodes CASGDSTEQPQHF.

This clonotype showed up many times. This rearrangement joins TRBV25-1 to TRBJ2-6, with a weak D call TRBD2 (5 bases). Germline V gene lookup returns CDR1 MGHDK and CDR2 SYGVNS. This CDR3 has 15 amino acids. V was cut by 5 bases and J by 4 bases, with 12 bases left in between. Here the CDR3 reads CASSRGRAGANVLTF. The CDR3 coding sequence is TGTGCCAGCAGTCGGGGAAGGGCCGGGGCCAACGTCCTGACTTTC.

The chain joins TRBV20-1 to TRBJ1-1; D is uncertain. The CDR3 has 13 residues. The V end was cut by 0 bases, the J end by 1 base, with 6 bases between. The germline CDR1 and CDR2 sequences are DFQATT and SNEGSKA (reference sequence). In DNA, the CDR3 is TGCAGTGCTAGAGATCGTTGGAACACTGAAGCTTTCTTT. Its translation is CSARDRWNTEAFF.

This clonotype was found many times. The V call is TRBV7-8, the J call TRBJ2-3; 8 bases map to TRBD2. Unmatched junction bases numbered 6, after V lost 5 bases and J lost 2 bases. CDR3 length: 15 residues. Germline V gene lookup returns CDR1 SGHVS and CDR2 FQNEAQ. The CDR3 nucleotides read TGTGCCAGCAGCCCGGGGGGGACCTACACAGATACGCAGTATTTT. It is translated as CASSPGGTYTDTQYF.

This clonotype has at least ten counts. The J gene is TRBJ2-6, the V gene TRBV9; D not certain. Germline-derived CDR1 and CDR2 are SGDLS and YYNGEE. V dropped 0 bases and J dropped 1 base, with 2 bases sitting between them. The CDR3 has 14 residues. This chain's CDR3 is CASSVGSGANVLTF. DNA of the CDR3: TGTGCCAGCAGCGTAGGTTCTGGGGCCAACGTCCTGACTTTC.

This clonotype turned up a few times. The chain is built from TRBV7-8 and TRBJ2-7; D is undetermined. From germline, CDR1 is SGHVS and CDR2 FQNEAQ. The ends were cut back, 4 bases at V and 9 bases at J, with 28 bases in the middle. This CDR3 region has 17 residues. The CDR3 bases are TGTGCCAGCAGCTACACCCGAAGTTTCAGCCCCAGGCGTCGGCAGTACTTC. It codes for CASSYTRSFSPRRRQYF.

This clonotype was counted between two and nine times. This chain connects TRBV6-5 to TRBJ1-6; 10 nucleotides match TRBD1. Trimming at V came to 5 bases and at J to 5 bases, leaving 6 bases not matched to a gene. The CDR3 consists of 16 residues. The V gene's germline CDR1 is MNHEY and CDR2 SVGAGI. CDR3 bases: TGTGCCAGCAGTCCAAAGACAGGGGGCAATAATTCACCCCTCCACTTT. Translating it yields CASSPKTGGNNSPLHF.

This clonotype was counted only a few times. This chain uses TRBV27 with TRBJ2-6; D gene uncertain. Germline CDR1 MNHEY, CDR2 SMNVEV (reference sequence). This CDR3 region has 20 residues. V lost 7 bases and J lost 0, with 25 bases in between. CDR3 DNA: TGTGCCAGCACCGCTTCCTTTAGTATCTGGCCTAGCTCTGGGGCCAACGTCCTGACTTTC. It specifies CASTASFSIWPSSGANVLTF.

The CDR3: CASSLGSGLRAFF. The CDR3 DNA sequence: TGTGCCAGCAGTTTAGGCTCAGGGTTAAGAGCTTTCTTT. This chain uses TRBV27 with TRBJ1-1, with D possibly TRBD1 on 5 matching bases. V lost 2 bases and J lost 10, with 14 bases in between. Germline assignment: CDR1 MNHEY and CDR2 SMNVEV (reference sequence). CDR3 size: 13 residues.

Only a few counts were recorded for this clonotype. The chain couples TRBV20-1 to TRBJ2-1, with D possibly being TRBD1 (6 bases). The CDR3 length is 12 residues. V gave up 4 bases and J gave up 5 bases, with 9 bases separating them. CDR1 is DFQATT, CDR2 SNEGSKA, per germline (reference sequence). CDR3 sequence: CSAKRGNNEQFF. The CDR3 DNA reads as TGCAGTGCTAAAAGGGGGAACAATGAGCAGTTCTTC.

This clonotype came up a few times. V and J are TRBV12-3 or TRBV12-4 and TRBJ1-1, with a tentative D call TRBD1 (6 bases). V dropped 1 base and J dropped 1 base, with 16 bases sitting between them. The CDR3 sequence is 17 residues long. The CDR3 loop reads CASSLGTGAGANTEAFF. DNA for the CDR3: TGTGCCAGCAGTTTAGGTACGGGGGCGGGGGCGAACACTGAAGCTTTCTTT.

The V call is TRBV29-1, the J call TRBJ2-5; either TRBD1 or TRBD2 may fit D (5 bases each). The germline CDR1 and CDR2 sequences are SQVTM and ANQGSEA. The CDR3 has 13 residues. The V gene lost 7 bases and the J gene lost 5 bases, with 17 bases spanning the gap. The CDR3: CSAPGLGEETQYF. CDR3 nucleotides: TGCAGCGCCCCGGGGCTCGGAGAGGAGACCCAGTACTTC.

This clonotype rates as medium-sized. This chain links TRBV6-4 with TRBJ2-2, with 7 bases fitting TRBD1. Trimming took 8 bases from V and 3 from J; bases not matched to a gene: 6. The CDR3 extends over 14 amino acids. Germline CDR1 and CDR2: MRHNA and SNTAGT. CDR3 DNA: TGTGCCAGCTCCGACAGGGCCGACACCGGGGAGCTGTTTTTT. The encoded protein is CASSDRADTGELFF.

In its sample, this clonotype was seen a few times. The chain has TRBV27 and TRBJ2-2, with a possible D match to TRBD1 (5 bases). V was trimmed by 0 bases and J by 4 bases, leaving 9 bases between them. This CDR3 has 15 amino acids. Germline CDR1 MNHEY, CDR2 SMNVEV (reference sequence). The DNA for the CDR3 is TGTGCCAGCAGTTTATCGAAAACAGGCACCGGGGAGCTGTTTTTT. Encoded protein: CASSLSKTGTGELFF.

In its sample, this clonotype was seen a few times. This chain joins TRBV9 and TRBJ2-3; TRBD2 matches at 8 bases. The germline gives CDR1 SGDLS, CDR2 YYNGEE. The CDR3 is made up of 16 amino acids. Germline trimming cut 0 bases from V and 4 bases from J; bases unmatched to any gene: 7. Here the CDR3 reads CASSVGQRGNADTQYF. The CDR3, as DNA: TGTGCCAGCAGCGTAGGCCAGCGGGGGAACGCAGATACGCAGTATTTT.